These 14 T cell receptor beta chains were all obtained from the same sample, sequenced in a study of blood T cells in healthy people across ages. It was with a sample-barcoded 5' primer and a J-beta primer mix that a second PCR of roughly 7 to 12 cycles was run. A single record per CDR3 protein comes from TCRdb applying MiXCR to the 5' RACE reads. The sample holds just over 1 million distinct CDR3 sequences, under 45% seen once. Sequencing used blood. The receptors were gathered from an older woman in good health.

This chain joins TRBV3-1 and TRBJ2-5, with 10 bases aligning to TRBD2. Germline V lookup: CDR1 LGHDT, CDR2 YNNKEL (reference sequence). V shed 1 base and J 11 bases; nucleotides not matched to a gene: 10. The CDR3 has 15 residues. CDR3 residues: CASSQGGSGRPLQYF. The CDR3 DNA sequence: TGTGCCAGCAGCCAAGGTGGTAGCGGGAGGCCCTTGCAGTACTTC.

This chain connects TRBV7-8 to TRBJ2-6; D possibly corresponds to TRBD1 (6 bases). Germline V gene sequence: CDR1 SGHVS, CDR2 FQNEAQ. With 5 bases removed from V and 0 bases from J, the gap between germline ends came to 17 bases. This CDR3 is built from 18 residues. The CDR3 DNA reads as TGTGCCAGCAGCCCCACAGGGATGGGCCTCTCTGGGGCCAACGTCCTGACTTTC. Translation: CASSPTGMGLSGANVLTF.

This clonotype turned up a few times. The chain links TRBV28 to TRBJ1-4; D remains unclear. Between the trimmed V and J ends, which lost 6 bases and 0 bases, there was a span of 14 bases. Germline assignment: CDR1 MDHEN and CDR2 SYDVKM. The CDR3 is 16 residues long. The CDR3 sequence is CASSREAGSTNEKLFF. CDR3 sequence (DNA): TGTGCCAGCAGCCGTGAGGCTGGGTCAACTAATGAAAAACTGTTTTTT.

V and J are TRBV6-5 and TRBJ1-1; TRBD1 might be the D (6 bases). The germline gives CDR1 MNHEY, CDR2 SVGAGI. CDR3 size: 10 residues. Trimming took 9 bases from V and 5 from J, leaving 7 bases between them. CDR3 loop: CASQGTEAFF. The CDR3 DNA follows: TGTGCCAGTCAGGGGACTGAAGCTTTCTTT.

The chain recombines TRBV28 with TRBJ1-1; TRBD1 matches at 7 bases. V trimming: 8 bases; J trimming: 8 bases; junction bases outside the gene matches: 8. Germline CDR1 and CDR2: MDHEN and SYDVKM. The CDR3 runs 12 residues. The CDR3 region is CASGLQGKEAFF. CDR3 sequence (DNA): TGTGCCAGCGGCCTACAGGGGAAGGAAGCTTTCTTT.

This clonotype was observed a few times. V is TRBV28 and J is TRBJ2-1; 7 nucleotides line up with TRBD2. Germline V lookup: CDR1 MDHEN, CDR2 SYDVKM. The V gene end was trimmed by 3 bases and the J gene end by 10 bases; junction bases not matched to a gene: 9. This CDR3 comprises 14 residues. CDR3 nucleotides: TGTGCCAGCAGTTTGAGCGGGGTGGTCTCAGAGCAGTTCTTC. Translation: CASSLSGVVSEQFF. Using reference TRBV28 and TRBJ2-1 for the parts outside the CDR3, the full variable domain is DVKVTQSSRYLVKRTGEKVFLECVQDMDHENMFWYRQDPGLGLRLIYFSYDVKMKEKGDIPEGYSVSREKKERFSLILESASTNQTSMYLCASSLSGVVSEQFFGPGTRLTVL.

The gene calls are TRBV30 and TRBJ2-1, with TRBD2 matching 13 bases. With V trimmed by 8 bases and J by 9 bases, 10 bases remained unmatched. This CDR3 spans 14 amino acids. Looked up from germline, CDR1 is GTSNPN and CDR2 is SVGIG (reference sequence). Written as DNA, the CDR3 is TGTGCCAGAACCGGGACTAGCGGGATGGGTGAGCAGTTCTTC. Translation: CARTGTSGMGEQFF.

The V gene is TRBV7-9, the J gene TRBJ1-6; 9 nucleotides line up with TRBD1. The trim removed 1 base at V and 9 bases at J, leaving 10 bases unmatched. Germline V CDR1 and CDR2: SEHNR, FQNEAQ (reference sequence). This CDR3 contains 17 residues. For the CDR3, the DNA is TGTGCCAGCAGCTTAGTTGTTGGACAGGGGCGATTTTCACCCCTCCACTTT. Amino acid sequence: CASSLVVGQGRFSPLHF.

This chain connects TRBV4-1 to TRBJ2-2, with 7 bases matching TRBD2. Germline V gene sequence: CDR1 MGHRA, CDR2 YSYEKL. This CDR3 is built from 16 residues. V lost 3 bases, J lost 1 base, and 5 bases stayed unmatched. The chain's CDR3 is CASSHPSGMNTGELFF. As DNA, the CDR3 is TGCGCCAGCAGCCATCCCAGCGGGATGAACACCGGGGAGCTGTTTTTT.

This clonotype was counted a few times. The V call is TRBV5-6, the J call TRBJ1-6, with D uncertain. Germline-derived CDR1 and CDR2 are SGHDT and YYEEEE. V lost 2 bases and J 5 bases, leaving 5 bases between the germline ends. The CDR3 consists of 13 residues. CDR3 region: CASSLKNNSPLHF. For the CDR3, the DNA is TGTGCCAGCAGCTTAAAGAATAATTCACCCCTCCACTTT.

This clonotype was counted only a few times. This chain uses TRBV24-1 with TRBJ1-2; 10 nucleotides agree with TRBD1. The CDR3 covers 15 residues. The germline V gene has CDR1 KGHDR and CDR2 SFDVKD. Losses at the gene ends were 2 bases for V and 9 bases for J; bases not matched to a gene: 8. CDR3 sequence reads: CATSDSIRDRGSYTF. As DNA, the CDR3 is TGTGCCACCAGTGATTCTATACGGGACAGGGGTAGCTACACCTTC.

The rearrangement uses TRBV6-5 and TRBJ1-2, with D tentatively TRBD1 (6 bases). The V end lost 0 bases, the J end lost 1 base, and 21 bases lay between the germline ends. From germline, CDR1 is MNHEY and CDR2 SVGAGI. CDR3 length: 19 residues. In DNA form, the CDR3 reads TGTGCCAGCAGTTACTCTTCACTCCCAGGACAGAACGTTAACTATGGCTACACCTTC. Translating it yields CASSYSSLPGQNVNYGYTF.

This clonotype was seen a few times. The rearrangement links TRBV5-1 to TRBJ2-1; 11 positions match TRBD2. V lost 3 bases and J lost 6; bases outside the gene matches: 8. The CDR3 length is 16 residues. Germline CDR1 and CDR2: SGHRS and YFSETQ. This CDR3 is CASSSGLAGGLNEQFF. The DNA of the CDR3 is TGCGCCAGCAGCTCGGGGCTAGCGGGAGGACTCAATGAGCAGTTCTTC.

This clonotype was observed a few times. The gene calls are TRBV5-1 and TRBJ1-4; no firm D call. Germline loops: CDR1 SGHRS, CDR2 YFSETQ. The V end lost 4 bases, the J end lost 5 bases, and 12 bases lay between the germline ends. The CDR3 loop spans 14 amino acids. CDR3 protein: CASSGGGRNEKLFF. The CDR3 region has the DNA TGCGCCAGCAGCGGCGGTGGGCGGAATGAAAAACTGTTTTTT. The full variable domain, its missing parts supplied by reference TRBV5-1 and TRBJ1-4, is KAGVTQTPRYLIKTRGQQVTLSCSPISGHRSVSWYQQTPGQGLQFLFEYFSETQRNKGNFPGRFSGRQFSNSRSEMNVSTLELGDSALYLCASSGGGRNEKLFFGSGTQLSVL.